What follows describes a single T cell receptor (beta chain). Other DNA sequences from this sample encode an identical CDR3 as well. The data are from a study of blood T cell repertoires in COVID-19. Study-wide background: The study drew acute and convalescent COVID-19 samples from the United States, Italy and Spain.

Residents of under 25 US areas, aged roughly 18 to 90 years, made up the participants. Using immunoSEQ multiplex PCR, the repertoire was profiled, and TCRdb retains in-frame clones only, with some absent. The sample includes 150,000 to 200,000 clones, around three quarters seen only once; the top ten take roughly a sixth. J gave up 8 bases and V 4 bases, and 7 bases lay outside the gene matches. Germline V gives CDR1 MNHEY, CDR2 SVGAGI. The CDR3 loop spans 15 amino acids. The sequence derives from a woman aged 45-60 years with acute COVID-19. The specimen sequenced was PBMCs or T cells enriched from blood (not recorded which). The chain recombines TRBV6-5 with TRBJ2-2; 10 bases line up with TRBD1. CDR3 coding DNA: TGTGCCAGCAGTTCTGCGGACAGGGGGACTGGGGAGCTGTTTTTT. It encodes CASSSADRGTGELFF.